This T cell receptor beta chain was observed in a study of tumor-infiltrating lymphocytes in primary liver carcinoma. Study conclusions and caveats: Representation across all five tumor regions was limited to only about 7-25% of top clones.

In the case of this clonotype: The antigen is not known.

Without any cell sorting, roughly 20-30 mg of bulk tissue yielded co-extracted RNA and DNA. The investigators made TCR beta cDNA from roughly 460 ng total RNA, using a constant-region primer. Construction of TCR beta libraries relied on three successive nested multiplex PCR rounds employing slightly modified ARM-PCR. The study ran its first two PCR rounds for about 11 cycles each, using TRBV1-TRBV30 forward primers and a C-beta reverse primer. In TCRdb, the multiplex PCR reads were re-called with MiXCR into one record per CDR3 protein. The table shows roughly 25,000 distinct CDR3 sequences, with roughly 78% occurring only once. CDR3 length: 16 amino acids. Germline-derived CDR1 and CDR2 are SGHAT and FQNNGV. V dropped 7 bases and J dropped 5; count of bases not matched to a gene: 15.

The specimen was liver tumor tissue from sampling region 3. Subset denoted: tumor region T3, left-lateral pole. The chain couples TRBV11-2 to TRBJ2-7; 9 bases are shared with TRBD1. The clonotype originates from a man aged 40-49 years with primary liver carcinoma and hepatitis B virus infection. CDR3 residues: CASNCTQGAIHNEQYF. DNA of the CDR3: TGTGCCAGCAACTGCACACAGGGGGCCATACATAACGAGCAGTACTTC.